These T cell receptor beta chains were read from a single sample in a study of cytomegalovirus exposure and HLA in healthy donors. Assay: immunoSEQ multiplex PCR; the TCRdb copy retains only in-frame clones and omits some. This table has 150,000 to 200,000 clones, about 80% appearing once. Sequencing was carried out using PBMCs. The receptors come from a woman aged 45-65 years in good health and CMV-seronegative. The CDR3 runs from the conserved cysteine through the conserved F or W. The D gene is left open where the match is weak. For some rows the clone size is stated as once, few or many, or as a class when expanded; others skip it.

V: TRBV11-2
D: -
size: -
J: TRBJ2-7
CDR3: CASSPLTSYEQYF
DNA: TGTGCCAGCAGCCCTCTAACCTCCTACGAGCAGTACTTC

V: TRBV11-2
D: TRBD2
size: few
J: TRBJ2-2
CDR3: CASSKGLAGGTGELFF
DNA: TGTGCCAGCAGCAAGGGACTAGCGGGGGGGACCGGGGAGCTGTTTTTT

V: TRBV7-9
D: -
size: -
J: TRBJ1-2
CDR3: CASSLDGAGDGYTF
DNA: TGTGCCAGCAGCTTAGATGGGGCAGGGGACGGCTACACCTTC

V: TRBV5-1
D: -
size: -
J: TRBJ2-2
CDR3: CASRLAGDTGELFF
DNA: TGCGCCAGCAGGTTAGCAGGGGACACCGGGGAGCTGTTTTTT

V: TRBV19
D: -
size: -
J: TRBJ2-2
CDR3: CATPTVTGELFF
DNA: TGTGCCACCCCGACAGTCACCGGGGAGCTGTTTTTT

V: TRBV15
D: TRBD1
size: -
J: TRBJ1-3
CDR3: CATSSTGTGGFGNTIYF
DNA: TGTGCCACCAGCAGTACCGGGACAGGGGGTTTCGGAAACACCATATATTTT

V: TRBV7-2
D: TRBD1
size: -
J: TRBJ1-2
CDR3: CASSANRGTGNYGYTF
DNA: TGTGCCAGCAGCGCCAATCGGGGGACAGGGAACTATGGCTACACCTTC

V: TRBV28
D: TRBD1
size: -
J: TRBJ1-2
CDR3: CASSRQGGYGYTF
DNA: TGTGCCAGCAGTCGGCAGGGGGGCTATGGCTACACCTTC

V: TRBV11-2
D: -
size: -
J: TRBJ2-7
CDR3: CASSLGRGWTYEQYF
DNA: TGTGCCAGCAGCTTAGGGCGGGGTTGGACCTACGAGCAGTACTTC

V: TRBV5-1
D: -
size: -
J: TRBJ2-1
CDR3: CASSVGGNEQFF
DNA: TGCGCCAGCAGCGTTGGGGGGAATGAGCAGTTCTTC

V: TRBV28
D: TRBD1
size: -
J: TRBJ1-6
CDR3: CASSQFGTGGFNSPLHF
DNA: TGTGCCAGCAGCCAGTTTGGGACAGGGGGTTTTAATTCACCCCTCCACTTT

V: TRBV19
D: -
size: -
J: TRBJ2-3
CDR3: CASSDGQKTDTQYF
DNA: TGTGCCAGTAGTGATGGACAAAAAACAGATACGCAGTATTTT

V: TRBV7-9
D: TRBD2
size: -
J: TRBJ2-2
CDR3: CSSSSSGGNTGELFF
DNA: TGTTCCAGCAGCTCTTCGGGGGGGAACACCGGGGAGCTGTTTTTT

V: TRBV5-1
D: TRBD1
size: few
J: TRBJ2-3
CDR3: CASSPSTGRGDTQYF
DNA: TGCGCCAGCAGCCCCTCGACAGGGCGAGGAGATACGCAGTATTTT

V: TRBV7-2
D: -
size: -
J: TRBJ1-2
CDR3: CASSLSGYGYTF
DNA: TGTGCCAGCAGCTTAAGCGGCTATGGCTACACCTTC

V: TRBV7-9
D: TRBD1
size: once
J: TRBJ1-2
CDR3: CASSSFSQTGGIWGYTF
DNA: TGTGCCAGCAGCTCATTTAGCCAAACAGGGGGAATCTGGGGCTACACCTTC

V: TRBV7-2
D: TRBD1
size: -
J: TRBJ2-7
CDR3: CASSLDRGSYEQYF
DNA: TGTGCCAGCAGCCTGGACAGGGGTTCCTACGAGCAGTACTTC

V: TRBV7-7
D: TRBD1
size: once
J: TRBJ2-3
CDR3: CASSLDRVADTQYF
DNA: TGTGCTAGCAGCTTAGACAGGGTTGCAGATACGCAGTATTTT

V: TRBV9
D: -
size: few
J: TRBJ2-2
CDR3: CASSVVWSGGELFF
DNA: TGTGCCAGCAGCGTAGTATGGTCCGGGGGGGAGCTGTTTTTT

V: TRBV28
D: -
size: once
J: TRBJ1-1
CDR3: CASSSRRENTEAFF
DNA: TGCGCCAGCAGTTCAAGGAGGGAGAACACTGAAGCTTTCTTT

V: TRBV4-1
D: -
size: -
J: TRBJ1-5
CDR3: CASSQVGGMIQPQHF
DNA: TGCGCCAGCAGCCAAGTGGGGGGGATGATCCAGCCCCAGCATTTT

V: TRBV7-9
D: TRBD2
size: -
J: TRBJ2-1
CDR3: CASAGTSGFRRGAEQFF
DNA: TGTGCCAGCGCCGGGACTAGCGGGTTCAGGCGGGGAGCTGAGCAGTTCTTC

V: TRBV6-5
D: -
size: few
J: TRBJ1-1
CDR3: CASSNSEGGAFF
DNA: TGTGCCAGCAGTAACTCCGAAGGGGGAGCTTTCTTT

V: TRBV19
D: -
size: -
J: TRBJ1-5
CDR3: CASSIGRNQPQHF
DNA: TGTGCCAGTAGTATTGGCAGAAATCAGCCCCAGCATTTT

V: TRBV5-1
D: TRBD1
size: -
J: TRBJ1-1
CDR3: CASSLRQGMNTEAFF
DNA: TGCGCCAGCAGCTTGAGACAGGGTATGAACACTGAAGCTTTCTTT

V: TRBV4-3
D: -
size: -
J: TRBJ2-3
CDR3: CASSQINGGADTQYF
DNA: TGCGCCAGCAGCCAGATCAACGGAGGGGCAGATACGCAGTATTTT

V: TRBV28
D: TRBD1
size: -
J: TRBJ1-5
CDR3: CASSYFEDRSIRQPQHF
DNA: TGTGCCAGCAGTTATTTTGAGGACAGGTCGATAAGGCAGCCCCAGCATTTT

V: TRBV2
D: TRBD2
size: -
J: TRBJ2-7
CDR3: CAGGGFEQYF
DNA: TGTGCCGGCGGGGGGTTCGAGCAGTACTTC

V: TRBV28
D: TRBD1
size: few
J: TRBJ1-5
CDR3: CASSLSTSGTGYGQPQHF
DNA: TGTGCCAGCAGTTTATCCACTTCCGGGACAGGGTACGGTCAGCCCCAGCATTTT

V: TRBV4-3
D: -
size: -
J: TRBJ1-1
CDR3: CASSQVKQGKAFF
DNA: TGCGCCAGCAGCCAAGTAAAACAGGGAAAAGCTTTCTTT

V: TRBV4-3
D: -
size: -
J: TRBJ2-4
CDR3: CASSLGLAPQAKNIQYF
DNA: TGCGCCAGCAGCCTGGGGCTCGCGCCTCAAGCCAAAAACATTCAGTACTTC

V: TRBV11-3
D: -
size: -
J: TRBJ2-5
CDR3: CASSRGETQYF
DNA: TGTGCCAGCAGTCGGGGGGAGACCCAGTACTTC

V: TRBV4-2
D: -
size: -
J: TRBJ2-1
CDR3: CASSQEGAGVNEQFF
DNA: TGTGCCAGCAGCCAAGAGGGGGCGGGGGTCAATGAGCAGTTCTTC

V: TRBV5-4
D: -
size: -
J: TRBJ2-7
CDR3: CASSLDMRSYEQYF
DNA: TGTGCCAGCAGCTTGGACATGAGGTCCTACGAGCAGTACTTC

V: TRBV11-3
D: TRBD1
size: -
J: TRBJ2-2
CDR3: CASSLAAGGFAGELFF
DNA: TGTGCCAGCAGCTTAGCGGCAGGGGGTTTCGCCGGGGAGCTGTTTTTT

V: TRBV19
D: TRBD1
size: -
J: TRBJ2-7
CDR3: CASSTGQGSYEQYF
DNA: TGTGCCAGTAGTACGGGACAGGGCTCCTACGAGCAGTACTTC

V: TRBV19
D: -
size: -
J: TRBJ1-5
CDR3: CASSIHRGRGEQPQHF
DNA: TGTGCCAGTAGTATACATAGGGGCAGGGGAGAACAGCCCCAGCATTTT

V: TRBV11-2
D: TRBD1
size: -
J: TRBJ2-7
CDR3: CASSLTDRYEQYF
DNA: TGTGCCAGCAGCTTGACGGACAGGTACGAGCAGTACTTC

V: TRBV27
D: -
size: few
J: TRBJ2-7
CDR3: CASHYRGGGGQYF
DNA: TGTGCCAGCCATTACAGGGGGGGAGGCGGACAGTACTTC